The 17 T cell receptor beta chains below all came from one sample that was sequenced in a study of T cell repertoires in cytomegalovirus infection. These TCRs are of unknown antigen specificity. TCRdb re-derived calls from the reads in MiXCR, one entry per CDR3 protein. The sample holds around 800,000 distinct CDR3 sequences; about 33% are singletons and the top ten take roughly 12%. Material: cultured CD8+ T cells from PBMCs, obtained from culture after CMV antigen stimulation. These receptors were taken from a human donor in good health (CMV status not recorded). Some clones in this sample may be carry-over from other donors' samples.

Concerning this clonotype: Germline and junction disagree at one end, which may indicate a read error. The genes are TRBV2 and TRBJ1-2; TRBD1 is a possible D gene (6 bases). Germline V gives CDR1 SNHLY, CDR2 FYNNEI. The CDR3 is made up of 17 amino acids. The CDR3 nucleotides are TGTGCCAGCAGTGAATTCGGGGGGCGGGGGATCTACTATGACTACACCTTC. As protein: CASSEFGGRGIYYDYTF.

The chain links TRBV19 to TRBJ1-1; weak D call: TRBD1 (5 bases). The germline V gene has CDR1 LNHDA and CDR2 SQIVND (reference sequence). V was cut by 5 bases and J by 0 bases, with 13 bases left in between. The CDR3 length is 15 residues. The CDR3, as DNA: TGTGCCAGTAGTTCAGGATCCAGGGTGAACACTGAAGCTTTCTTT. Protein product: CASSSGSRVNTEAFF.

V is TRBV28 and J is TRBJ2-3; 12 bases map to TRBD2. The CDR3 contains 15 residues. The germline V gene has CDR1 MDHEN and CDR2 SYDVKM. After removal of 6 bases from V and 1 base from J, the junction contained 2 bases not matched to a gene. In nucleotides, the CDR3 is TGTGCCAGCAGACTAGCGGGGGGCGGCACAGATACGCAGTATTTT. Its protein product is CASRLAGGGTDTQYF. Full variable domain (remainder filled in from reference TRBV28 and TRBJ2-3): DVKVTQSSRYLVKRTGEKVFLECVQDMDHENMFWYRQDPGLGLRLIYFSYDVKMKEKGDIPEGYSVSREKKERFSLILESASTNQTSMYLCASRLAGGGTDTQYFGPGTRLTVL.

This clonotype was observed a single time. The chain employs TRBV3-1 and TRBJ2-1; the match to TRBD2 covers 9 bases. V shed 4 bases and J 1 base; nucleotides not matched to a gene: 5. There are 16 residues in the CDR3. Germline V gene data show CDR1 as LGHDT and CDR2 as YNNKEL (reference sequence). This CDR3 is CASSLYSGGSYNEQFF. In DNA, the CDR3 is TGTGCCAGCAGCCTCTATAGCGGGGGTTCCTACAATGAGCAGTTCTTC.

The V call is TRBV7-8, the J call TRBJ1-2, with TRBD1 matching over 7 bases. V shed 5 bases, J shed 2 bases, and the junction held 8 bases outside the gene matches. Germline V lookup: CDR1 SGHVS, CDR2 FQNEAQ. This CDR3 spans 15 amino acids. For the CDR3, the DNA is TGTGCCAGCAGCACGCTGCCGGGACAGAACTATGGCTACACCTTC. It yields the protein CASSTLPGQNYGYTF. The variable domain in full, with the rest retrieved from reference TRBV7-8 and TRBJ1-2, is GAGVSQSPRYKVAKRGQDVALRCDPISGHVSLFWYQQALGQGPEFLTYFQNEAQLDKSGLPSDRFFAERPEGSVSTLKIQRTQQEDSAVYLCASSTLPGQNYGYTFGSGTRLTVV.

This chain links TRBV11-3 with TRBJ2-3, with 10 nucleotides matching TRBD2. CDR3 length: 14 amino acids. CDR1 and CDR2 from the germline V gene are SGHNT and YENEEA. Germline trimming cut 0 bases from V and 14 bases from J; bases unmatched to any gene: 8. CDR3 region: CASSLDWGAGGMYF. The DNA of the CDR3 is TGTGCCAGCAGCTTAGATTGGGGAGCGGGGGGGATGTATTTT.

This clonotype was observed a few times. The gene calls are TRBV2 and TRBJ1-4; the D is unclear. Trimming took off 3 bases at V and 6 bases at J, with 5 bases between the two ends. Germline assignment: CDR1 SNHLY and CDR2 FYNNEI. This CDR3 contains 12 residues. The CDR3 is CASSDLDEKLFF. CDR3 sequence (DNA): TGTGCCAGCAGTGATCTGGATGAAAAACTGTTTTTT.

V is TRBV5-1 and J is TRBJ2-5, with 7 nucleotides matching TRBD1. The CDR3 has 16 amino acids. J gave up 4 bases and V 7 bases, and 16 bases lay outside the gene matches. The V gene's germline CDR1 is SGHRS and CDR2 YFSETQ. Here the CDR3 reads CASRPTRQGPGETQYF. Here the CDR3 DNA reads TGCGCCAGCCGCCCAACTAGACAGGGCCCCGGAGAGACCCAGTACTTC.

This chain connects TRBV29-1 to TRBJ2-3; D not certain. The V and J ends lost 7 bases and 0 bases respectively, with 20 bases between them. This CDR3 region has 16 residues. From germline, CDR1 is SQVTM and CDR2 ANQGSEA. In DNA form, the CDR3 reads TGCAGCGCCCCTCCCCCCTGGACGGTTAGCACAGATACGCAGTATTTT. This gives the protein CSAPPPWTVSTDTQYF.

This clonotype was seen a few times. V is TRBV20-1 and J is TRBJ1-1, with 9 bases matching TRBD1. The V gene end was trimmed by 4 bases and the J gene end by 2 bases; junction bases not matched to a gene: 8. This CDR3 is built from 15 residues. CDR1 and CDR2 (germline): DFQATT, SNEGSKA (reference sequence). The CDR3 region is CSATPRTGANTEAFF. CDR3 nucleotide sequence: TGCAGTGCTACCCCGAGGACAGGGGCTAACACTGAAGCTTTCTTT.

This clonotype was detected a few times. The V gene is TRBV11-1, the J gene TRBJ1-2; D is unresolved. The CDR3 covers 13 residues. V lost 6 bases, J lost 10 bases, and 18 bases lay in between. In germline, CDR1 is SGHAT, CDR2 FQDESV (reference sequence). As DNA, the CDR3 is TGTGCCAGCAGTGGCGCGGGTTCGTTAGACTACACCTTC. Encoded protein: CASSGAGSLDYTF.

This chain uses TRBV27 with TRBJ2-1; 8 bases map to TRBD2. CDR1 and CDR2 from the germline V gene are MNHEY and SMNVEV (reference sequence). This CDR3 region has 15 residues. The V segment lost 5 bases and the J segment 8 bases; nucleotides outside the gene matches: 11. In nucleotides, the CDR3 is TGTGCCAGCAGTCCCGGGATTAGCGGGGTCGATGAGCAGTTCTTC. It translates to CASSPGISGVDEQFF.

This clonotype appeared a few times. CDR3 in amino acids: CASSPLALDRGDEKLFF. CDR3 nucleotide sequence: TGTGCCAGCAGTCCCCTCGCCCTGGACAGGGGGGATGAAAAACTGTTTTTT. The chain has TRBV6-2 or TRBV6-3 and TRBJ1-4; TRBD1 aligns across 10 bases. Germline V CDR1 and CDR2: MNHEY, SVGEGT. The length of the CDR3 is 17 residues. The V and J ends lost 5 bases and 6 bases, in that order; junction bases with no gene match: 12.

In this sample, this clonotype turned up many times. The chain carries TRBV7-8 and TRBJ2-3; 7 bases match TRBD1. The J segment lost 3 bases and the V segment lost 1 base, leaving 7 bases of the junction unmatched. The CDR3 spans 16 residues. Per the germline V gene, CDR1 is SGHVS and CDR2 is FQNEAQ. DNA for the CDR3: TGTGCCAGCAGCTTAGAGGCAGGGGGTATGACAGATACGCAGTATTTT. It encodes CASSLEAGGMTDTQYF.

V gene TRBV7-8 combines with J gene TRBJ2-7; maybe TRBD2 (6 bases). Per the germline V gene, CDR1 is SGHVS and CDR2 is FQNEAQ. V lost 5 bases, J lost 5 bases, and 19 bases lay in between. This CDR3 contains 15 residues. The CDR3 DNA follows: TGTGCCAGCAGCGAAGGACATTCTAGCGACCACGAGCAGTACGTC. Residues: CASSEGHSSDHEQYV.

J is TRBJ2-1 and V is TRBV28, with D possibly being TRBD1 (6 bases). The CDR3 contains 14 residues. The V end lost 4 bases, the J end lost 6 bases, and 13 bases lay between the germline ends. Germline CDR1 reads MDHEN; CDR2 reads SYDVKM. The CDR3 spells CASSSRRGSNEQFF. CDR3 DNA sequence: TGTGCCAGCAGTTCCCGAAGGGGGTCCAATGAGCAGTTCTTC. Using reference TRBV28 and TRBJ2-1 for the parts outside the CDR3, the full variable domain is DVKVTQSSRYLVKRTGEKVFLECVQDMDHENMFWYRQDPGLGLRLIYFSYDVKMKEKGDIPEGYSVSREKKERFSLILESASTNQTSMYLCASSSRRGSNEQFFGPGTRLTVL.

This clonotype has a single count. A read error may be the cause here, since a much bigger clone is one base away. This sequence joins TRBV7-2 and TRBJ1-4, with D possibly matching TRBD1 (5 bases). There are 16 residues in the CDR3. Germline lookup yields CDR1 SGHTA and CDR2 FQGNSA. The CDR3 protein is CVSSLRQQGRGEKLFF. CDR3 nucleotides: TGTGTCAGCAGCTTACGTCAGCAGGGTCGGGGCGAAAAACTGTTTTTT.